This T cell receptor beta chain was documented in a study of CD8 T cells in Susac syndrome. A single count supports this clonotype. A quantity of about 0.5 to 1 ug RNA underwent reverse transcription using random hexamers. TCRdb independently ran MiXCR on the immunoSEQ multiplex PCR reads; one entry per CDR3 protein. The sample lists fewer than 140,000 distinct CDR3 sequences, 94% occurring once. Trimming removed 8 bases from V and 7 bases from J; junction bases left unmatched: 3. The CDR3 covers 12 residues. The sample comprised CD8+ T cells from PBMCs. The sequence was collected from a human donor with Susac syndrome. The chain has TRBV12-3 or TRBV12-4 and TRBJ2-2, with 8 positions matching TRBD1. The CDR3 sequence is CASDRGGGELFF. The DNA for the CDR3 is TGTGCCAGCGACAGGGGTGGCGGGGAGCTGTTTTTT.